The T cell receptor (beta chain) under discussion was sequenced for a study of tumor-infiltrating lymphocytes in primary liver carcinoma. Findings of the study overall: Tumor top-250-clone fractions significantly exceeded those of blood (p = 0.039). Overlap in tumor-adjacent and tumor-blood pairs fell below that of tumor region pairs.

Unsorted whole blood supplied the RNA, and germline DNA was extracted too. With chronic HBV infection, the patients were also treatment-naive. Germline CDR1 reads ENHRY; CDR2 reads SYGVKD. This CDR3 comprises 18 residues. With a constant-region primer, TCR beta cDNA was made from roughly 500 ng of total RNA. Three nested multiplex PCR rounds, a slightly modified ARM-PCR method, built the TCR beta libraries. Running around 9 cycles apiece, the first two PCR rounds relied on TRBV1-TRBV30 forward primers together with a C-beta reverse primer. TCRdb reprocessed the multiplex PCR reads with MiXCR, giving one entry per CDR3 protein. The sample holds almost 200,000 distinct CDR3 sequences, about two thirds seen once. Concerning this clonotype itself: Its specificity is unknown. A much larger clone lies one base from this, so it may be a read error.

What was sequenced was peripheral blood. The chain couples TRBV10-3 to TRBJ2-5, with TRBD2 matching over 11 bases. The receptor's source is an older woman with primary liver carcinoma and hepatitis B virus infection. The CDR3 protein is CVISGPPGLAALGETQYF. As DNA, the CDR3 is TGTGTCATCAGTGGGCCCCCGGGACTAGCGGCCCTGGGAGAGACCCAGTACTTC.